These 13 T cell receptor beta chains originate from one sample sequenced in a study of CD8+ T cells in alopecia areata. Sequencing used cDNA as its template, made by extracting RNA and reverse transcribing it. Clones were sequenced by immunoSEQ multiplex PCR, and TCRdb holds only the in-frame ones, with some missing. The data hold 140,000 or so clones, with 62% observed a single time. The sequencing sample was made of CD8+ T cells sorted from blood. Every receptor here comes from a human donor in good health.

The sample holds a few counts of this clone. The rearrangement uses TRBV6-5 and TRBJ2-5; 7 positions agree with TRBD1. V lost 4 bases, J lost 4 bases, and 0 bases stayed unmatched. The germline V gene has CDR1 MNHEY and CDR2 SVGAGI. The CDR3 extends over 12 amino acids. The CDR3 sequence: CASSSGGETQYF. CDR3 nucleotide sequence: TGTGCCAGCAGTTCAGGGGGAGAGACCCAGTACTTC.

This clone has a count of ten or more. The chain recombines TRBV7-6 with TRBJ2-3, with a weak D call TRBD2 (6 bases). This CDR3 has 18 amino acids. Germline V gene data show CDR1 as SGHVS and CDR2 as FNYEAQ. The V gene lost 5 bases and the J gene lost 1 base, with 22 bases spanning the gap. The CDR3 region has the DNA TGTGCCAGCAGCCAAGGGGAGAATGTAGCGGCGGGCACAGATACGCAGTATTTT. Protein product: CASSQGENVAAGTDTQYF.

This clone appeared a few times. This chain links TRBV29-1 with TRBJ2-5; D is unresolved. With 0 bases removed from V and 6 bases from J, the gap between germline ends came to 14 bases. The CDR3 sequence is 14 residues long. Germline V gives CDR1 SQVTM, CDR2 ANQGSEA. The chain's CDR3 is CSVEDLHVGQTQYF. CDR3 sequence (DNA): TGCAGCGTTGAAGATCTTCACGTAGGGCAGACCCAGTACTTC.

The chain has TRBV28 and TRBJ2-1, with D possibly being TRBD1 (5 bases). From germline, CDR1 is MDHEN and CDR2 SYDVKM. V was shortened by 2 bases and J by 6 bases, with 11 bases between the two germline ends. The CDR3 covers 14 residues. Here the CDR3 DNA reads TGTGCCAGCAGTTTAAGGGGTGCCGGCAATGAGCAGTTCTTC. It is translated as CASSLRGAGNEQFF.

The chain is built from TRBV9 and TRBJ2-1; TRBD1 matches 10 bases. This CDR3 spans 13 amino acids. V gave up 6 bases and J gave up 8 bases; unmatched junction bases: 5. Germline V lookup: CDR1 SGDLS, CDR2 YYNGEE. Written as DNA, the CDR3 is TGTGCCAGCAAGGGACAGGGGAGTGATGAGCAGTTCTTC. Translated: CASKGQGSDEQFF.

V and J are TRBV6-5 and TRBJ2-1, with 10 bases identical to TRBD2. The length of the CDR3 is 15 residues. Germline V gene data show CDR1 as MNHEY and CDR2 as SVGAGI. V was clipped by 5 bases and J by 2 bases; unmatched bases: 3. Written as DNA, the CDR3 is TGTGCCAGCAGTACCGGGACTAGCGCCTACAATGAGCAGTTCTTC. Translation gives CASSTGTSAYNEQFF.

This sequence joins TRBV6-5 and TRBJ2-1; 12 nucleotides line up with TRBD2. V lost 7 bases, J lost 8 bases, and 9 bases stayed unmatched. The CDR3 is made up of 15 amino acids. Germline CDR1 and CDR2: MNHEY and SVGAGI. The CDR3 is CASIGGLAGIHEQFF. The CDR3 bases are TGTGCCAGCATAGGAGGACTAGCGGGAATCCATGAGCAGTTCTTC.

This clone came up once. V gene TRBV28 combines with J gene TRBJ1-5, with 10 bases fitting TRBD1. Germline CDR1 is MDHEN and CDR2 is SYDVKM. CDR3 length equals 15 residues. J was trimmed by 5 bases and V by 5 bases; bases with no gene match: 6. The DNA of the CDR3 is TGTGCCAGCAGTGACCGGGACAGGGGACATCAGCCCCAGCATTTT. Residues: CASSDRDRGHQPQHF.

This sequence joins TRBV6-6 and TRBJ2-7; D unresolved. V lost 0 bases, J lost 4 bases, and 10 bases lay in between. The CDR3 spans 14 residues. The germline gives CDR1 MNHNY, CDR2 SVGAGI (reference sequence). The CDR3: CASSYSDLEYEQYF. DNA of the CDR3: TGTGCCAGCAGTTACTCGGATCTCGAGTACGAGCAGTACTTC.

The rearrangement joins TRBV2 to TRBJ2-1, with 14 bases fitting TRBD2. Germline loops: CDR1 SNHLY, CDR2 FYNNEI. This CDR3 region has 15 residues. Germline trimming cut 5 bases from V and 9 bases from J; bases unmatched to any gene: 6. The CDR3 region has the DNA TGTGCCAGCAGTCCTGGGACTAGCGGGAGAGCTGAGCAGTTCTTC. Translated, it gives CASSPGTSGRAEQFF.

The chain couples TRBV9 to TRBJ2-7, with D unresolved. Trimming shortened V by 0 bases and J by 5 bases, and 9 bases separated the two germline ends. CDR1 is SGDLS, CDR2 YYNGEE, per germline. This CDR3 region has 13 residues. The CDR3 region is CASSVEGQNEQYF. CDR3 DNA sequence: TGTGCCAGCAGCGTAGAGGGTCAAAACGAGCAGTACTTC.

The rearrangement joins TRBV13 to TRBJ2-7; the D gene is possibly TRBD1 (7 bases). V was clipped by 4 bases and J by 0 bases, with 13 bases between them. Germline values: CDR1 PRHDT, CDR2 FYEKMQ (reference sequence). The CDR3 is 15 residues long. The CDR3 DNA reads TGTGCCAGCAGCTCCCAGGGGGACTCCTCCTACGAGCAGTACTTC. This sequence encodes CASSSQGDSSYEQYF. The complete variable domain, with remaining parts taken from reference TRBV13 and TRBJ2-7, reads AAGVIQSPRHLIKEKRETATLKCYPIPRHDTVYWYQQGPGQDPQFLISFYEKMQSDKGSIPDRFSAQQFSDYHSELNMSSLELGDSALYFCASSSQGDSSYEQYFGPGTRLTVT.

The chain employs TRBV19 and TRBJ1-2; D may be TRBD1 (5 bases). Trimming left V 3 bases short and J 4 bases short, with 15 bases between. Germline V gene lookup returns CDR1 LNHDA and CDR2 SQIVND (reference sequence). This CDR3 is 15 amino acids long. CDR3 region: CASSIPTEPGYGYTF. The CDR3 nucleotides read TGTGCCAGTAGTATCCCGACAGAACCTGGCTATGGCTACACCTTC. Supplemented by reference TRBV19 and TRBJ1-2, the full variable domain reads DGGITQSPKYLFRKEGQNVTLSCEQNLNHDAMYWYRQDPGQGLRLIYYSQIVNDFQKGDIAEGYSVSREKKESFPLTVTSAQKNPTAFYLCASSIPTEPGYGYTFGSGTRLTVV.